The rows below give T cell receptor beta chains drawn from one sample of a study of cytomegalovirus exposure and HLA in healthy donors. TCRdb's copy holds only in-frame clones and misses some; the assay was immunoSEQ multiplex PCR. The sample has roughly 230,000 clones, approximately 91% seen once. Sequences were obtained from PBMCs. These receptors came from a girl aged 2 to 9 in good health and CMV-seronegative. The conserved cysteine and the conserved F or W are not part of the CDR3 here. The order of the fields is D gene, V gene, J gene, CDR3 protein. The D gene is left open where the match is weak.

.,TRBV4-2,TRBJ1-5,ASSQGGTQNQPQH
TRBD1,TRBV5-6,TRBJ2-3,ASSPGTGGFTDTQY
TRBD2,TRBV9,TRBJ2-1,ASTFGGREGSNEQF
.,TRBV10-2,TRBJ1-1,ASADRQNTEAF
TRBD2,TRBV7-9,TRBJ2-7,ASSGGAGGLYEQY
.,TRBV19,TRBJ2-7,ASNDPGTPSLQQY
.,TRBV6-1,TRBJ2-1,ASSEIRGFSYNEQF
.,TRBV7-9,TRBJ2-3,ASSSLADTQY
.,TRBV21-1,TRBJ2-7,ASKDRGRLYEQY
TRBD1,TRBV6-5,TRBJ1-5,ASRSLWTGRQPQH